Listed below are T cell receptor beta chains from one sample, sequenced in a study of blood T cell repertoires in COVID-19. Assay: immunoSEQ multiplex PCR; the TCRdb copy retains only in-frame clones and omits some. The sample gives under 60,000 clones, about 92% of which show up once; 3.5% to 4% is in the top ten. The material sequenced was peripheral blood. Receptor source: a human donor in a cohort sampled during active COVID-19. CDR3s include the opening cysteine and the closing phenylalanine or tryptophan. Fields, in order: CDR3 DNA, CDR3 protein, D gene, J gene, clone size, V gene. D genes are given only for firm matches. The size field is filled for only some rows; it gives once, few, many or a size class.

DNA: TGTGCCAGCAGCAAGGGGATGGACAATGAGCAGTTCTTC
CDR3: CASSKGMDNEQFF
D: -
J: TRBJ2-1
size: -
V: TRBV7-3

DNA: TGTGCCAGTAACCGGGACAGGAATTCACCCCTCCACTTT
CDR3: CASNRDRNSPLHF
D: TRBD1
J: TRBJ1-6
size: few
V: TRBV19

DNA: TGTGCCAGCAGCCCTAAAAGTCTTCCATCCTACAATGAGCAGTTCTTC
CDR3: CASSPKSLPSYNEQFF
D: -
J: TRBJ2-1
size: -
V: TRBV5-4

DNA: TGTGCCACCAGTGATGGGGGGGGCTCCTACGAGCAGTACTTC
CDR3: CATSDGGGSYEQYF
D: TRBD2
J: TRBJ2-7
size: -
V: TRBV24-1

DNA: TGTGCCAGCAGTCAGACAGTTTCTAACTATGGCTACACCTTC
CDR3: CASSQTVSNYGYTF
D: -
J: TRBJ1-2
size: -
V: TRBV2

DNA: TGTGCCAGCAGCTTAGTCGGTTCCTCTGGGGCCAACGTCCTGACTTTC
CDR3: CASSLVGSSGANVLTF
D: -
J: TRBJ2-6
size: -
V: TRBV7-8

DNA: TGTGCCAGCATCCCCGAGGGGGTTTCCTACGAGCAGTACTTC
CDR3: CASIPEGVSYEQYF
D: -
J: TRBJ2-7
size: -
V: TRBV2

DNA: TGTGCCACCAGCAGAGCGTTAGATACGCAGTATTTT
CDR3: CATSRALDTQYF
D: -
J: TRBJ2-3
size: -
V: TRBV15

DNA: TGTGCCAGCAGCCTCGACGTGGACAGGGTTGCTGGCTACACCTTC
CDR3: CASSLDVDRVAGYTF
D: TRBD1
J: TRBJ1-2
size: -
V: TRBV7-9

DNA: TGTGCCTGGAGTGTAAATCCGGGACAGGGCGTCAAGCAGTACTTC
CDR3: CAWSVNPGQGVKQYF
D: TRBD1
J: TRBJ2-7
size: -
V: TRBV30

DNA: TGTGCCAGCTCACCCGGGACAGGCAATGGCTACACCTTC
CDR3: CASSPGTGNGYTF
D: TRBD1
J: TRBJ1-2
size: -
V: TRBV18

DNA: TGTGCCAGCAGAAGAACAGACCTATACGGTTCACCCCTCCACTTT
CDR3: CASRRTDLYGSPLHF
D: -
J: TRBJ1-6
size: -
V: TRBV6-5

DNA: TGCGCCAGCAGCCAAGACAGGGGCTCTGGGGCCAACGTCCTGACTTTC
CDR3: CASSQDRGSGANVLTF
D: -
J: TRBJ2-6
size: -
V: TRBV4-1

DNA: TGTGCCAGCAGCCCGACGACAGGGGGAAGATCACCCCTCCACTTT
CDR3: CASSPTTGGRSPLHF
D: TRBD1
J: TRBJ1-6
size: -
V: TRBV14

DNA: TGTGCCAGCAGCCAAGTAGCCTCCTACGAGCAGTACTTC
CDR3: CASSQVASYEQYF
D: -
J: TRBJ2-7
size: -
V: TRBV14

DNA: TGTGCCAGCAGCTTGGGACACATCACAGATACGCAGTATTTT
CDR3: CASSLGHITDTQYF
D: -
J: TRBJ2-3
size: -
V: TRBV11-2

DNA: TGTGCCAGCAGCCGTCCCCCCGGCACTGAAGCTTTCTTT
CDR3: CASSRPPGTEAFF
D: -
J: TRBJ1-1
size: -
V: TRBV7-9

DNA: TGTGCCACCAGTGATTTGCCAACTAGCGGGAGCACAGATACGCAGTATTTT
CDR3: CATSDLPTSGSTDTQYF
D: TRBD2
J: TRBJ2-3
size: -
V: TRBV24-1

DNA: TGTGCCAGCAGTGGGGGGACAGACGAAAAACTGTTTTTT
CDR3: CASSGGTDEKLFF
D: TRBD1
J: TRBJ1-4
size: -
V: TRBV27

DNA: TGTGCCAGCAGCTTAGAGCGGGGCCCGTCTAATGAAAAACTGTTTTTT
CDR3: CASSLERGPSNEKLFF
D: -
J: TRBJ1-4
size: -
V: TRBV7-8

DNA: TGTGCCAGCCAGCAGGGGCTGTACGAGCAGTACTTC
CDR3: CASQQGLYEQYF
D: -
J: TRBJ2-7
size: once
V: TRBV6-5

DNA: TGCGCCAGCAGTCTGGACAGGGATGGCTACACCTTC
CDR3: CASSLDRDGYTF
D: TRBD1
J: TRBJ1-2
size: -
V: TRBV23-1

DNA: TGTGCCAGCAGCACAGACGGGGATGGCTACACCTTC
CDR3: CASSTDGDGYTF
D: -
J: TRBJ1-2
size: -
V: TRBV11-3

DNA: TGTGCCAGCAGCTTAGGAGGACTAGCGATCCCGAGCACAGATACGCAGTATTTT
CDR3: CASSLGGLAIPSTDTQYF
D: TRBD2
J: TRBJ2-3
size: -
V: TRBV11-2

DNA: TGTGCCAGCTCACCACGATCTAGCGGGAGCTTGAATGAGCAGTTCTTC
CDR3: CASSPRSSGSLNEQFF
D: TRBD2
J: TRBJ2-1
size: -
V: TRBV18

DNA: TGTGCCAGCAGTTTTCGACAGGGGAGCAATCAGCCCCAGCATTTT
CDR3: CASSFRQGSNQPQHF
D: TRBD1
J: TRBJ1-5
size: -
V: TRBV28

DNA: TGTGCCAGCAGCCTTTACAGAGGGGGGGCAAGGACCCCCTATGGCTACACCTTC
CDR3: CASSLYRGGARTPYGYTF
D: -
J: TRBJ1-2
size: -
V: TRBV7-9